The 26 T cell receptor beta chains presented below share a single source sample, sequenced in a study of long-term antiretroviral therapy in people with HIV. Running of the v3.0 immunoSEQ assay took place at survey level. TCRdb's table, derived via immunoSEQ multiplex PCR, lists solely in-frame clones and lacks some. Of roughly 2,500 clones in the sample, more than 65% were seen once. The specimen was unsorted PBMCs, collected 0.4 years before starting antiretroviral therapy. These receptors came from a woman in her 40s with HIV.

The chain has TRBV7-9 and TRBJ1-4; 7 bases are shared with TRBD1. Germline CDR1 reads SEHNR; CDR2 reads FQNEAQ (reference sequence). Trimming cost V 4 bases and J 5 bases; bases outside gene matches: 10. The CDR3 consists of 16 residues. The CDR3 DNA reads as TGTGCCAGCAGCTCAGGGACAGTGGTCGGGAATGAAAAACTGTTTTTT. Residues: CASSSGTVVGNEKLFF.

This clone was counted a few times. The rearrangement joins TRBV6-5 to TRBJ2-7, with 8 bases that match TRBD1. CDR1 and CDR2 from the germline V gene are MNHEY and SVGAGI. With 5 bases clipped from V and 3 bases from J, the junction kept 6 bases outside the gene matches. There are 14 residues in the CDR3. CDR3 sequence (DNA): TGTGCCAGCAGTCGGGACAGGAGTAACTACGAGCAGTACTTC. Translated, it gives CASSRDRSNYEQYF.

The chain combines TRBV6-5 with TRBJ2-1; possibly TRBD1 or TRBD2 for D (5 bases each). The CDR3 has 15 residues. Germline V gives CDR1 MNHEY, CDR2 SVGAGI. V was trimmed by 0 bases and J by 5 bases, leaving 11 bases between them. The DNA for the CDR3 is TGTGCCAGCAGTTACTCGTTAAGGGGAGACAATGAGCAGTTCTTC. Amino acids: CASSYSLRGDNEQFF.

This chain uses TRBV7-9 with TRBJ2-5; the match to TRBD2 covers 8 bases. Germline assignment: CDR1 SEHNR and CDR2 FQNEAQ (reference sequence). J was trimmed by 1 base and V by 5 bases; bases with no gene match: 3. The CDR3 extends over 14 amino acids. CDR3 DNA sequence: TGTGCCAGCAGCCCAACTAGCGGCCAAGAGACCCAGTACTTC. Protein sequence: CASSPTSGQETQYF.

This clone was counted only a few times. J is TRBJ2-1 and V is TRBV27; 7 bases are a match to TRBD1. The germline gives CDR1 MNHEY, CDR2 SMNVEV (reference sequence). J gave up 6 bases and V 6 bases, and 5 bases lay outside the gene matches. The CDR3 spans 13 residues. CDR3 sequence reads: CASRTGATNEQFF. CDR3 nucleotide sequence: TGTGCCAGCAGAACAGGGGCCACCAATGAGCAGTTCTTC.

Written as DNA, the CDR3 is TGTGCCGTTAGGGGGGGGCTGATTGAAGCTTTCTTT. Translation: CAVRGGLIEAFF. The genes are TRBV19 and TRBJ1-1; TRBD1 might be the D (6 bases). This CDR3 is built from 12 residues. Trimming removed 11 bases from V and 7 bases from J, with 17 bases in between. Looked up from germline, CDR1 is LNHDA and CDR2 is SQIVND (reference sequence).

This chain joins TRBV7-2 and TRBJ2-7; 8 bases line up with TRBD2. The V gene end was trimmed by 1 base and the J gene end by 4 bases; junction bases not matched to a gene: 9. Germline V gene sequence: CDR1 SGHTA, CDR2 FQGNSA. The CDR3 contains 16 residues. CDR3 coding DNA: TGTGCCAGCAGCTTAGGACTAAGCGGGAGTAGTTACGAGCAGTACTTC. Residues: CASSLGLSGSSYEQYF.

The V call is TRBV28, the J call TRBJ1-5; D unclear. The CDR3 runs to 12 residues. Germline V gives CDR1 MDHEN, CDR2 SYDVKM. V lost 3 bases, J lost 2 bases, and 2 bases lay in between. The CDR3 spells CASSLRNQPQHF. Written as DNA, the CDR3 is TGTGCCAGCAGTTTGCGCAATCAGCCCCAGCATTTT.

This clone was seen more than once but under ten times. V usage is TRBV6-1 and J usage is TRBJ2-7; TRBD1 matches 8 bases. V gave up 1 base and J gave up 2 bases; unmatched junction bases: 4. The CDR3 has 15 residues. Germline lookup yields CDR1 MNHNS and CDR2 SASEGT. The CDR3 nucleotides are TGTGCCAGCAGTGAAGTCCAGGGGGCTACCTACGAGCAGTACTTC. Its translation is CASSEVQGATYEQYF.

The V call is TRBV28, the J call TRBJ2-7; tentatively, D is TRBD1 (6 bases). Germline V gene lookup returns CDR1 MDHEN and CDR2 SYDVKM. The V end was cut by 5 bases, the J end by 2 bases, with 7 bases between. The CDR3 extends over 12 amino acids. The DNA for the CDR3 is TGTGCCAGCAGTAGGGGGACCTACGAGCAGTACTTC. Translation: CASSRGTYEQYF. The entire variable domain, with the rest obtained from reference TRBV28 and TRBJ2-7, is as follows: DVKVTQSSRYLVKRTGEKVFLECVQDMDHENMFWYRQDPGLGLRLIYFSYDVKMKEKGDIPEGYSVSREKKERFSLILESASTNQTSMYLCASSRGTYEQYFGPGTRLTVT.

This chain connects TRBV25-1 to TRBJ2-5; tentatively, D is TRBD2 (6 bases). This CDR3 region has 15 residues. With 3 bases removed from V and 4 bases from J, the gap between germline ends came to 15 bases. Germline CDR1 is MGHDK and CDR2 is SYGVNS. The CDR3 sequence is CASSDVWGRTETQYF. The DNA of the CDR3 is TGTGCCAGCAGTGATGTTTGGGGGAGGACAGAGACCCAGTACTTC.

The chain employs TRBV6-5 and TRBJ2-2; D perhaps matches TRBD2 (6 bases). CDR1 and CDR2 (germline): MNHEY, SVGAGI. The ends were cut back, 3 bases at V and 2 bases at J, with 10 bases in the middle. The CDR3 covers 15 residues. CDR3 coding DNA: TGTGCCAGCAGTTATATGCGGGGTAACACCGGGGAGCTGTTTTTT. Protein sequence: CASSYMRGNTGELFF.

The chain couples TRBV6-1 to TRBJ1-2; D is perhaps TRBD1 (5 bases). CDR1 is MNHNS, CDR2 SASEGT, per germline. V shed 3 bases and J shed 1 base, with 9 bases lying between them. CDR3 size: 14 residues. DNA of the CDR3: TGTGCCAGCAGTGATTTCAGGGATAACTATGGCTACACCTTC. It translates to CASSDFRDNYGYTF.

This clone was recorded once. The CDR3 protein is CASSLELAGKGDTQYF. The CDR3 DNA follows: TGTGCCAGCAGCTTAGAACTAGCGGGAAAAGGAGATACGCAGTATTTT. V and J are TRBV7-6 and TRBJ2-3, with TRBD2 identical over 10 bases. Trimming cost V 1 base and J 5 bases; bases outside gene matches: 6. The CDR3 extends over 16 amino acids. Germline V gene sequence: CDR1 SGHVS, CDR2 FNYEAQ.

The chain carries TRBV5-8 and TRBJ1-3; possibly TRBD1 for D (5 bases). Germline values: CDR1 SGHTS, CDR2 YDEGEE. The CDR3 runs to 16 residues. The V and J ends lost 4 bases and 0 bases respectively, with 14 bases between them. The CDR3 bases are TGTGCCAGCAGCAAAGCACAGGCCTTCTCTGGAAACACCATATATTTT. Protein: CASSKAQAFSGNTIYF. The full variable domain, rest sourced from reference TRBV5-8 and TRBJ1-3, is EAGVTQSPTHLIKTRGQQATLRCSPISGHTSVYWYQQALGLGLQFLLWYDEGEERNRGNFPPRFSGRQFPNYSSELNVNALELEDSALYLCASSKAQAFSGNTIYFGEGSWLTVV.

This clone was detected only once. Other nucleotide sequences in the sample specify the same CDR3. This chain uses TRBV27 with TRBJ1-4; no reliable D call. This CDR3 contains 12 residues. Germline V gives CDR1 MNHEY, CDR2 SMNVEV (reference sequence). V was clipped by 6 bases and J by 10 bases, with 12 bases between them. The CDR3 nucleotides read TGTGCCAGCAGCCCAACCCGGGGAAAACTGTTTTTT. It yields the protein CASSPTRGKLFF.

The chain is built from TRBV5-4 and TRBJ2-5, with 13 positions matching TRBD2. With 3 bases clipped from V and 1 base from J, the junction kept 3 bases outside the gene matches. The CDR3 consists of 16 residues. Germline assignment: CDR1 SGHNT and CDR2 YYREEE (reference sequence). CDR3 sequence (DNA): TGTGCCAGCAGCTATGGACTAGCGGGAGCCCAAGAGACCCAGTACTTC. It specifies CASSYGLAGAQETQYF.

In its sample, this clone was seen a few times. The V gene is TRBV4-3, the J gene TRBJ2-7, with 7 positions matching TRBD2. Trimming cost V 0 bases and J 4 bases; bases outside gene matches: 3. This CDR3 region has 14 residues. Germline-derived CDR1 and CDR2 are LGHNA and YSLEER. The DNA for the CDR3 is TGCGCCAGCAGCCAAGATTGGGGGGGATACGAGCAGTACTTC. Translated: CASSQDWGGYEQYF.

In this sample, this clone is large. The genes are TRBV4-1 and TRBJ2-2; D possibly corresponds to TRBD1 (5 bases). V shed 4 bases and J shed 1 base, with 7 bases lying between them. Germline V gene data show CDR1 as MGHRA and CDR2 as YSYEKL. There are 14 residues in the CDR3. This chain's CDR3 is CASSLGQNTGELFF. The DNA of the CDR3 is TGCGCCAGCAGCCTAGGACAGAACACCGGGGAGCTGTTTTTT.

The CDR3 sequence: CASSPRGSGSTDTQYF. The CDR3 DNA reads TGTGCCAGCAGCCCCCGGGGTAGCGGGAGCACAGATACGCAGTATTTT. The chain couples TRBV7-2 to TRBJ2-3, with 7 bases lining up with TRBD2. Germline-derived CDR1 and CDR2 are SGHTA and FQGNSA. The CDR3 totals 16 residues. V was clipped by 5 bases and J by 0 bases; unmatched bases: 8.

The rearrangement uses TRBV13 and TRBJ1-2; D gene unclear. Trimming took off 0 bases at V and 8 bases at J, with 10 bases between the two ends. Germline loops: CDR1 PRHDT, CDR2 FYEKMQ (reference sequence). CDR3 length: 13 amino acids. The CDR3 sequence: CASSLGRLTGYTF. The CDR3 DNA follows: TGTGCCAGCAGCTTAGGCAGGTTGACGGGCTACACCTTC.

The V gene is TRBV28, the J gene TRBJ2-1, with TRBD2 identical over 9 bases. Trimming at V came to 8 bases and at J to 6 bases, leaving 8 bases not matched to a gene. Germline-derived CDR1 and CDR2 are MDHEN and SYDVKM. The length of the CDR3 is 14 residues. CDR3 sequence reads: CASGPLAGANEQFF. The CDR3 DNA reads TGTGCCAGCGGGCCTTTAGCGGGAGCCAATGAGCAGTTCTTC.

J is TRBJ1-3 and V is TRBV9; D remains unclear. V gave up 0 bases and J gave up 8 bases, with 3 bases separating them. CDR1 and CDR2 (germline): SGDLS, YYNGEE. This CDR3 contains 11 residues. The chain's CDR3 is CASSVDDTIYF. The CDR3 DNA reads as TGTGCCAGCAGCGTAGATGACACCATATATTTT.

The table lists this clone with a count of one. The chain employs TRBV28 and TRBJ2-3, with 14 bases fitting TRBD2. Germline V gives CDR1 MDHEN, CDR2 SYDVKM. The CDR3 has 15 amino acids. Trimming at V came to 6 bases and at J to 4 bases, leaving 3 bases not matched to a gene. The CDR3 coding sequence is TGTGCCAGCAGGGGACTAGCGGGAGTTTCAGATACGCAGTATTTT. Translation gives CASRGLAGVSDTQYF.

This clone is a singleton in its sample. The chain employs TRBV5-1 and TRBJ1-5; TRBD1 matches 9 bases. Per germline, CDR1 SGHRS and CDR2 YFSETQ. This CDR3 is 15 amino acids long. The junction had 2 bases not matched to a gene; V was cut back by 2 bases and J by 2 bases. The CDR3 is CASSFWTGGNQPQHF. CDR3 nucleotide sequence: TGCGCCAGCAGCTTTTGGACAGGGGGCAATCAGCCCCAGCATTTT.

This clone appeared a few times. The chain is built from TRBV19 and TRBJ2-7; a possible D gene is TRBD1 (5 bases). V lost 7 bases to trimming and J lost 5 bases, with 15 bases between them. The CDR3 spans 13 residues. The germline V gene encodes CDR1 LNHDA and CDR2 SQIVND (reference sequence). CDR3 DNA: TGTGCCAGTATGGGGAAGGGGTTCAACGAGCAGTACTTC. Encoded protein: CASMGKGFNEQYF.